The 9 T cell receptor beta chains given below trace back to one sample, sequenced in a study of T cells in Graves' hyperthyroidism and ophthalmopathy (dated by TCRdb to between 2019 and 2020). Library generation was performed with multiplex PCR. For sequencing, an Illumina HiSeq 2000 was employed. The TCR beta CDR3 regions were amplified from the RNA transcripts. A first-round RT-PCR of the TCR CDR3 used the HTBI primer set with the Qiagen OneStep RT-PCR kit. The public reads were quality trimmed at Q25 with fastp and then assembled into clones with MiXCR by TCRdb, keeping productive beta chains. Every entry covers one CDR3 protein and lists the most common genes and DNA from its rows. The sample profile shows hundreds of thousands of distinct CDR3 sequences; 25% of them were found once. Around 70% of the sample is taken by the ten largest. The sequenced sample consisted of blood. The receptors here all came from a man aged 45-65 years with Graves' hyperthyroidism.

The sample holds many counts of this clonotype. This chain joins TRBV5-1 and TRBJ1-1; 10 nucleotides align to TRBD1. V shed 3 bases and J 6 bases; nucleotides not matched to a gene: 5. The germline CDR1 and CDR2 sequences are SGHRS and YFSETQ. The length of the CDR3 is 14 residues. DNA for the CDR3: TGCGCCAGCAGCTCCGGACAGGGGGACGCTGAAGCTTTCTTT. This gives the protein CASSSGQGDAEAFF.

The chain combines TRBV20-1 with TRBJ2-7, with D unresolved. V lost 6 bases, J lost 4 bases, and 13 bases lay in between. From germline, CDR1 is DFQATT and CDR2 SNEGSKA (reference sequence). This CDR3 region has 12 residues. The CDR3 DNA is TGCAGTGCCGCCGCGCTTAATTACGAGCAGTACTTC. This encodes CSAAALNYEQYF.

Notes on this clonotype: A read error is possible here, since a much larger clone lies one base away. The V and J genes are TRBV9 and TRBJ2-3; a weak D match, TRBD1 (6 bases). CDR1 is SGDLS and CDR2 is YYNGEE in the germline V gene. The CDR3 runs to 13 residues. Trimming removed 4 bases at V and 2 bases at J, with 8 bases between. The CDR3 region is CASSPGDTDTQYF. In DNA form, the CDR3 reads TGTGCCAGCAGCCCAGGGGACACAGATACGCAGTATTTT.

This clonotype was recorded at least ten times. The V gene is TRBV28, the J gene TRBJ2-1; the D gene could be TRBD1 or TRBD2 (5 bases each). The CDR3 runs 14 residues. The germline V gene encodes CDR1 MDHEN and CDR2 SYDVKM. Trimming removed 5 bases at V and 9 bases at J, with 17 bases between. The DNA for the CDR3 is TGTGCCAGCAGTAGGGACGGGCGGAAGAGTGAGCAGTTCTTC. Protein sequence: CASSRDGRKSEQFF.

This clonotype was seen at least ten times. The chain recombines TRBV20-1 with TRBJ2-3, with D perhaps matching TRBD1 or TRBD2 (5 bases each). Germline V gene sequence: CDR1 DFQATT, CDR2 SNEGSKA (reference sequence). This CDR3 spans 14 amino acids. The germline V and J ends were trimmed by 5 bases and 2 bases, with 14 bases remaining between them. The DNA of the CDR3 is TGCAGTGCTCCGGGTCGGGGCGCCACAGATACGCAGTATTTT. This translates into CSAPGRGATDTQYF.

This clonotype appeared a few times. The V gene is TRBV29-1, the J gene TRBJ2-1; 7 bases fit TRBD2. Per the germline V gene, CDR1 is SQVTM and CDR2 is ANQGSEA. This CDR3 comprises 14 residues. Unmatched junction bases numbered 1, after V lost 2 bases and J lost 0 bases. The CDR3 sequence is CSVERGGSYNEQFF. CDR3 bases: TGCAGCGTTGAACGCGGGGGCTCCTACAATGAGCAGTTCTTC.

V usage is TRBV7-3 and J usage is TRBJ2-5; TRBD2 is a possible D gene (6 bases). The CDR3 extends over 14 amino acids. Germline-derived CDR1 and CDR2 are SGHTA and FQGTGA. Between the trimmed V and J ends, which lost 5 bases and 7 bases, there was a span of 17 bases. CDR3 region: CASSQDGGTLTQYF. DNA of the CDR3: TGTGCCAGCAGCCAAGACGGGGGTACGTTGACCCAGTACTTC.

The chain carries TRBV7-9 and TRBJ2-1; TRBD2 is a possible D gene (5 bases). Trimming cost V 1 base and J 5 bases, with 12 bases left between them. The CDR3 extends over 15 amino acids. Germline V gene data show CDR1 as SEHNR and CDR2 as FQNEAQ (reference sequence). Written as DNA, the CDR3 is TGTGCCAGCAGCTTAGTTGGGTCCGGGGACAATGAGCAGTTCTTC. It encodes CASSLVGSGDNEQFF.

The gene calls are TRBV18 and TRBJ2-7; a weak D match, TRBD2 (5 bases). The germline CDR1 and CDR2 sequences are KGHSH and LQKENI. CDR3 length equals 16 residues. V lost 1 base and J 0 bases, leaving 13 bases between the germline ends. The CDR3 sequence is CASSPRGCLSSYEQYF. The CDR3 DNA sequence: TGTGCCAGCTCACCACGAGGGTGCCTTAGCTCCTACGAGCAGTACTTC.